These 19 T cell receptor beta chains were sequenced from one sample in a study of blood T cells in healthy people across ages. A sample-barcoded 5' primer and a J-beta primer mix were used in a second PCR of roughly 7 to 11 cycles. TCRdb reprocessed the 5' RACE reads with MiXCR, giving one entry per CDR3 protein. The profile shows 750,000 to 950,000 distinct CDR3 sequences, around 29% of them singletons. This sample was shared with a second study, whose subject was T cells of mothers and their children.

Input material: blood. The origin of the receptors is a woman in her thirties or forties in good health.

This clonotype was seen at least ten times. J is TRBJ2-7 and V is TRBV9; maybe TRBD1 (6 bases). The CDR3 is 14 amino acids. Germline V lookup: CDR1 SGDLS, CDR2 YYNGEE. Deletions cut 3 bases from V and 3 bases from J, with 13 bases between. The CDR3 here is CASSAQGQNYEQYF. Written as DNA, the CDR3 is TGTGCCAGCAGCGCACAAGGACAGAACTACGAGCAGTACTTC.

The chain combines TRBV7-3 with TRBJ1-1, with a possible D match to TRBD1 (5 bases). Trimming removed 2 bases from V and 0 bases from J, with 10 bases in between. Germline lookup yields CDR1 SGHTA and CDR2 FQGTGA. The CDR3 has 15 amino acids. CDR3 region: CASSLGRGMNTEAFF. CDR3 nucleotides: TGTGCCAGCAGCTTAGGGCGGGGGATGAACACTGAAGCTTTCTTT.

The chain links TRBV7-8 to TRBJ1-5; weak D call: TRBD1 (5 bases). V gave up 5 bases and J gave up 2 bases, with 16 bases separating them. Looked up from germline, CDR1 is SGHVS and CDR2 is FQNEAQ. The CDR3 extends over 16 amino acids. CDR3 sequence (DNA): TGTGCCAGCAGCGAGGCGGCAGGGTTCGGCAATCAGCCCCAGCATTTT. It codes for CASSEAAGFGNQPQHF.

This clonotype occurred a few times. The chain joins TRBV7-9 to TRBJ2-1, with D hard to call. Germline V lookup: CDR1 SEHNR, CDR2 FQNEAQ (reference sequence). Trimming took 5 bases from V and 9 from J, leaving 20 bases between them. The CDR3 runs to 15 residues. The CDR3 protein is CASSPGPGSLGEQFF. The CDR3 region has the DNA TGTGCCAGCAGCCCTGGACCCGGATCATTGGGTGAGCAGTTCTTC. The whole variable domain, remainder taken from reference TRBV7-9 and TRBJ2-1, is DTGVSQNPRHKITKRGQNVTFRCDPISEHNRLYWYRQTLGQGPEFLTYFQNEAQLEKSRLLSDRFSAERPKGSFSTLEIQRTEQGDSAMYLCASSPGPGSLGEQFFGPGTRLTVL.

In this sample, this clonotype turned up many times. The J gene is TRBJ2-3, the V gene TRBV15, with D possibly being TRBD2 (6 bases). V was trimmed by 5 bases and J by 0 bases, leaving 9 bases between them. Germline CDR1 LNHNV, CDR2 YYDKDF (reference sequence). There are 14 residues in the CDR3. Here the CDR3 reads CATSRRGSTDTQYF. For the CDR3, the DNA is TGTGCCACCAGCCGACGGGGGAGCACAGATACGCAGTATTTT.

This clonotype was counted between two and nine times. This sequence joins TRBV5-1 and TRBJ1-5, with a possible D match to TRBD1 (6 bases). V lost 0 bases to trimming and J lost 3 bases, with 10 bases between them. CDR1 and CDR2 from the germline V gene are SGHRS and YFSETQ. The CDR3 consists of 15 residues. The CDR3 sequence is CASSLGTADNQPQHF. The DNA for the CDR3 is TGCGCCAGCAGCTTGGGGACAGCAGACAATCAGCCCCAGCATTTT.

This clonotype has more than one count but fewer than ten. This rearrangement joins TRBV15 to TRBJ1-2; TRBD1 agrees at 7 bases. CDR3 size: 14 residues. CDR1 LNHNV and CDR2 YYDKDF come from the germline V gene (reference sequence). The junction had 6 bases not matched to a gene; V was cut back by 1 base and J by 7 bases. CDR3 nucleotides: TGTGCCACCAGCAGAGGTCAGACAGGGTCTGGCTACACCTTC. It encodes CATSRGQTGSGYTF.

The rearrangement uses TRBV18 and TRBJ2-3; tentatively, D is TRBD2 (5 bases). Per germline, CDR1 KGHSH and CDR2 LQKENI. The CDR3 is 15 amino acids. V was trimmed by 3 bases and J by 3 bases, leaving 13 bases between them. CDR3 coding DNA: TGTGCCAGCTCACCCCTATCAGCGGAAACAGATACGCAGTATTTT. Translated, it gives CASSPLSAETDTQYF.

The J gene is TRBJ2-1, the V gene TRBV20-1; tentative D call: TRBD2 (5 bases). Germline CDR1 reads DFQATT; CDR2 reads SNEGSKA (reference sequence). This CDR3 spans 14 amino acids. V shed 7 bases and J shed 13 bases, with 26 bases lying between them. This CDR3 reads CSVSFGAWGETQFF. The CDR3 DNA is TGCAGTGTATCCTTCGGCGCCTGGGGAGAGACCCAGTTCTTC.

The table lists this clonotype with a few counts. The V call is TRBV6-2 or TRBV6-3, the J call TRBJ2-1; possible D gene TRBD2, 7 bases. The length of the CDR3 is 18 residues. CDR1 is MNHEY and CDR2 is SVGEGT in the germline V gene. Trimming cost V 6 bases and J 2 bases, with 23 bases left between them. In nucleotides, the CDR3 is TGTGCCAGCAGCCTTGAGGGGGGGGGCGTCGGCGCCTACAATGAGCAGTTCTTC. Amino acid sequence: CASSLEGGGVGAYNEQFF.

A few counts support this clonotype. The chain combines TRBV15 with TRBJ1-1; D uncertain. The germline CDR1 and CDR2 sequences are LNHNV and YYDKDF (reference sequence). The CDR3 is made up of 13 amino acids. The V end lost 6 bases, the J end lost 1 base, and 9 bases lay between the germline ends. The CDR3 DNA is TGTGCCACCAGTTCGACTAAGAACACTGAAGCTTTCTTT. Encoded protein: CATSSTKNTEAFF.

This clonotype was observed many times. The V call is TRBV20-1, the J call TRBJ2-6, with D perhaps TRBD1 or TRBD2 (5 bases each). The CDR3 runs 16 residues. V was cut by 0 bases and J by 2 bases, with 11 bases left in between. Germline V CDR1 and CDR2: DFQATT, SNEGSKA (reference sequence). The CDR3 region has the DNA TGCAGTGCTAGAGATTGGGACCTAGCTGGGGCCAACGTCCTGACTTTC. It encodes CSARDWDLAGANVLTF.

This clonotype was recorded once. The gene calls are TRBV27 and TRBJ2-2; D gene uncertain. The CDR3 consists of 14 residues. V lost 4 bases, J lost 1 base, and 7 bases lay in between. The V gene's germline CDR1 is MNHEY and CDR2 SMNVEV (reference sequence). The CDR3 reads CASSSNRNTGELFF. CDR3 nucleotide sequence: TGTGCCAGCAGTTCGAACAGGAACACCGGGGAGCTGTTTTTT.

In this sample, this clonotype turned up many times. J is TRBJ2-7 and V is TRBV6-2 or TRBV6-3, with 7 nucleotides matching TRBD2. CDR1 is MNHEY, CDR2 SVGEGT, per germline. The CDR3 spans 14 residues. V lost 4 bases, J lost 1 base, and 4 bases stayed unmatched. The CDR3: CASSWIAGSYEQYF. CDR3 DNA: TGTGCCAGCAGTTGGATAGCGGGTTCCTACGAGCAGTACTTC.

V usage is TRBV6-2 or TRBV6-3 and J usage is TRBJ2-4; 7 bases are shared with TRBD1. CDR3 length: 16 amino acids. V dropped 6 bases and J dropped 1; count of bases not matched to a gene: 9. Looked up from germline, CDR1 is MNHEY and CDR2 is SVGEGT. CDR3 DNA: TGTGCCAGCAGCGATAGACAGGGAATTGCCAAAAACATTCAGTACTTC. Its translation is CASSDRQGIAKNIQYF.

This clonotype showed up many times. Germline is not matched at one junction end, which may reflect a read error. The chain recombines TRBV7-7 with TRBJ2-5, with 12 nucleotides matching TRBD2. Germline values: CDR1 SSHAT, CDR2 FNYEAQ (reference sequence). The CDR3 length is 15 residues. CDR3 sequence (DNA): TGTGCTAGCAGCTTAGCTAGCGGGGGGGCAGAGACCCAGTACTTC. It codes for CASSLASGGAETQYF.

Of note for this clonotype: This may come from a read error, since a much larger clone is one base off. The chain has TRBV6-5 and TRBJ1-2; D uncertain. Germline V gives CDR1 MNHEY, CDR2 SVGAGI. The CDR3 is made up of 12 amino acids. CDR3 residues: CASSSPASGYIF. The CDR3 region has the DNA TGTGCCAGCAGTTCCCCAGCGTCTGGCTACATCTTC.

This clonotype was seen a handful of times. The V call is TRBV4-3, the J call TRBJ2-2; D is perhaps TRBD1 or TRBD2 (5 bases each). CDR1 LGHNA and CDR2 YSLEER come from the germline V gene. V shed 4 bases and J shed 5 bases, with 17 bases lying between them. This CDR3 has 16 residues. The CDR3 is CASSPRGARVTGELFF. The DNA for the CDR3 is TGCGCCAGCAGCCCGAGGGGAGCGCGGGTAACCGGGGAGCTGTTTTTT.

This clonotype was detected only a few times. CDR3 coding DNA: TGTGCCACCAGCAGAGCCACAGGGCTGGATACAGCTTTCTTT. Translating gives CATSRATGLDTAFF. The rearrangement uses TRBV15 and TRBJ1-1; a possible D gene is TRBD1 (6 bases). V was cut by 1 base and J by 10 bases, with 16 bases left in between. Germline V gene data show CDR1 as LNHNV and CDR2 as YYDKDF (reference sequence). The CDR3 loop spans 14 amino acids.